A single sample gave rise to the 14 T cell receptor beta chains below, sequenced in a study of blood T cell repertoires in COVID-19. Assay: immunoSEQ multiplex PCR; the TCRdb copy retains only in-frame clones and omits some. The sample contains hundreds of thousands of clones, roughly 87% of which appear only once. The sample taken for sequencing was peripheral blood. The receptors here all came from a human donor in a cohort sampled during active COVID-19.

The chain employs TRBV10-1 and TRBJ1-4; 7 bases map to TRBD1. Germline CDR1 is WNHNN and CDR2 is SYGVQD (reference sequence). V shed 5 bases and J 8 bases; nucleotides not matched to a gene: 17. The CDR3 has 17 residues. CDR3 sequence reads: CASSPQIRQGPWEKLFF. Here the CDR3 DNA reads TGCGCCAGCAGTCCTCAAATACGACAGGGCCCCTGGGAAAAACTGTTTTTT.

The rearrangement joins TRBV7-9 to TRBJ2-1; 9 bases fit TRBD1. This CDR3 has 18 residues. Germline CDR1 SEHNR, CDR2 FQNEAQ (reference sequence). V lost 4 bases and J lost 5; bases outside the gene matches: 15. CDR3: CASSSGRMGQGTNNEQFF. CDR3 DNA: TGTGCCAGCAGCTCCGGCCGAATGGGACAGGGTACGAACAATGAGCAGTTCTTC.

The table lists this clone with a few counts. This chain uses TRBV4-2 with TRBJ1-4; maybe TRBD1 (5 bases). V lost 1 base and J 4 bases, leaving 10 bases between the germline ends. The CDR3 has 15 amino acids. CDR1 LGHNA and CDR2 YNFKEQ come from the germline V gene. CDR3 sequence (DNA): TGTGCCAGCAGCCAAGTCGGTGACAGTAATGAAAAACTGTTTTTT. It specifies CASSQVGDSNEKLFF.

This chain links TRBV11-2 with TRBJ1-4; 9 bases agree with TRBD1. The CDR3 extends over 15 amino acids. CDR1 is SGHAT, CDR2 FQNNGV, per germline. The V gene end was trimmed by 4 bases and the J gene end by 8 bases; junction bases not matched to a gene: 8. This CDR3 is CASSSHRGQREKLFF. CDR3 nucleotides: TGTGCCAGCAGCTCACACAGGGGGCAGAGGGAAAAACTGTTTTTT.

The chain couples TRBV10-3 to TRBJ2-1; a possible D gene is TRBD2 (6 bases). In germline, CDR1 is ENHRY, CDR2 SYGVKD. This CDR3 is built from 12 residues. V was clipped by 10 bases and J by 6 bases, with 13 bases between them. The CDR3 sequence is CATTSQGNEQFF. The CDR3 bases are TGTGCCACAACTAGCCAGGGCAATGAGCAGTTCTTC.

V is TRBV6-2 or TRBV6-3 and J is TRBJ1-1; tentatively, D is TRBD1 (5 bases). CDR1 and CDR2 from the germline V gene are MNHEY and SVGEGT. The germline V and J ends were trimmed by 3 bases and 0 bases, with 23 bases remaining between them. This CDR3 has 19 residues. Here the CDR3 DNA reads TGTGCCAGCAGTTATGCCCCGGGACGCGGGATAATAATGAACACTGAAGCTTTCTTT. The encoded protein is CASSYAPGRGIIMNTEAFF.

This chain links TRBV11-2 with TRBJ2-7; TRBD2 agrees at 11 bases. CDR1 and CDR2 from the germline V gene are SGHAT and FQNNGV. J lost 0 bases, V lost 3 bases, and 1 base had no gene match. This CDR3 spans 15 amino acids. The CDR3 loop reads CASSFGTSGSYEQYF. Here the CDR3 DNA reads TGTGCCAGCAGCTTTGGGACTAGCGGCTCCTACGAGCAGTACTTC. The full variable domain, its missing parts supplied by reference TRBV11-2 and TRBJ2-7, is EAGVAQSPRYKIIEKRQSVAFWCNPISGHATLYWYQQILGQGPKLLIQFQNNGVVDDSQLPKDRFSAERLKGVDSTLKIQPAKLEDSAVYLCASSFGTSGSYEQYFGPGTRLTVT.

V gene TRBV7-9 combines with J gene TRBJ2-7; 9 nucleotides align to TRBD1. The CDR3 runs 15 residues. Germline assignment: CDR1 SEHNR and CDR2 FQNEAQ (reference sequence). Trimming removed 5 bases from V and 2 bases from J; junction bases left unmatched: 7. CDR3 in amino acids: CASSQSGTGPYEQYF. DNA of the CDR3: TGTGCCAGCAGCCAGAGTGGGACAGGGCCCTACGAGCAGTACTTC.

The DNA for the CDR3 is TGTGCCAGCAGTTTCCAATCGACCGAAACTAATATCTACGAGCAGTACTTC. It codes for CASSFQSTETNIYEQYF. The J gene is TRBJ2-7, the V gene TRBV27; D is uncertain. The CDR3 consists of 17 residues. Germline values: CDR1 MNHEY, CDR2 SMNVEV (reference sequence). V lost 3 bases and J lost 3, with 21 bases in between.

The chain carries TRBV4-3 and TRBJ2-1; TRBD2 matches at 13 bases. CDR3 length equals 15 residues. After removal of 8 bases from V and 6 bases from J, the junction contained 7 bases not matched to a gene. Germline-derived CDR1 and CDR2 are LGHNA and YSLEER. The CDR3 loop is CASGQGLAGTNEQFF. The CDR3 DNA reads as TGCGCCAGCGGTCAGGGACTAGCGGGGACCAATGAGCAGTTCTTC.

In nucleotides, the CDR3 is TGTGCCAGCAGCCTGGACATGTCCTATAATTCACCCCTCCACTTT. Amino acids: CASSLDMSYNSPLHF. V usage is TRBV6-5 and J usage is TRBJ1-6, with D perhaps TRBD1 (5 bases). Germline V lookup: CDR1 MNHEY, CDR2 SVGAGI. With 6 bases removed from V and 1 base from J, the gap between germline ends came to 10 bases. The CDR3 has 15 residues.

This clone has just one count. V gene TRBV5-6 combines with J gene TRBJ1-4, with 11 bases that match TRBD1. Germline lookup yields CDR1 SGHDT and CDR2 YYEEEE. V dropped 2 bases and J dropped 5; count of bases not matched to a gene: 5. The length of the CDR3 is 16 residues. Here the CDR3 DNA reads TGTGCCAGCAGCTTCGGACAGGGGGCCATGAATGAAAAACTGTTTTTT. Amino acids: CASSFGQGAMNEKLFF.

V gene TRBV11-3 combines with J gene TRBJ1-1; D is undetermined. Germline CDR1 and CDR2: SGHNT and YENEEA. CDR3 length: 12 amino acids. Trimming left V 8 bases short and J 1 base short, with 8 bases between. CDR3 sequence reads: CASQQRNTEAFF. The CDR3 DNA sequence: TGTGCCAGCCAACAGAGGAACACTGAAGCTTTCTTT.

The J gene is TRBJ2-7, the V gene TRBV7-6, with D perhaps TRBD2 (5 bases). CDR1 and CDR2 from the germline V gene are SGHVS and FNYEAQ. The CDR3 is made up of 15 amino acids. With 4 bases removed from V and 4 bases from J, the gap between germline ends came to 17 bases. The CDR3 DNA sequence: TGTGCCAGCAGCTCCCTACATGGTCGGGGATACGAGCAGTACTTC. Translated: CASSSLHGRGYEQYF.